This T cell receptor (beta chain) stems from a study of molecular identifiers for immune sequencing clone quantification. Study as a whole: For replicates, RNA isolated from approximately 20,000 or 98,000 naive CD8 cells was divided into five portions, of which four were sequenced.

In its sample, this clonotype was seen many times. TCRdb independently ran MiXCR on the PCR reads; one entry per CDR3 protein. The sample consists of more than 450,000 distinct CDR3 sequences, about 26% of them appearing once. This receptor was obtained from a human donor in good health. Some libraries in this study had Jurkat cell RNA spiked in. Sequencing used naive CD8+ T cells from blood, with Jurkat cell RNA spiked in. Subset specified: FACS-sorted CD8+CD4-CCR7+CD45RA+ naive T cells.

The CDR3 coding sequence is TGTGCCAGCAGTTTTGGGGAAAACTATGGCTACACCTTC. Translating gives CASSFGENYGYTF. The rearrangement joins TRBV27 to TRBJ1-2, with D hard to call. Germline V CDR1 and CDR2: MNHEY, SMNVEV (reference sequence). The V end was cut by 3 bases, the J end by 2 bases, with 7 bases between. The CDR3 is 13 amino acids.